The clone carrying this TCR delta chain was detected ten times or more. Its specificity is not known. The protein given by TCRdb reflects a much larger clone and differs at residue 9 from this DNA's translation, likely from a read error; the protein shown is the DNA's translation. Germline CDR1 and CDR2: TSWWSYY and QGS. With 0 bases removed from V and 7 bases from J, the gap between germline ends came to 24 bases. The CDR3 length is 18 residues. Gammadelta T cells were flow-sorted from PBMC into Vgamma9/Vdelta2+ and Vdelta2-negative populations for bulk analysis. The data derive from a study of γδ T cells in repeated Plasmodium falciparum infection. Study information: Malian children with intense seasonal malaria exposure were compared with matched Australian children.

TCRdb fed the multiplex PCR reads to CATT. This table has roughly 90,000 delta-chain clones, roughly 1.4% appearing once. Whole-study results and caveats: In Vdelta2-negative, largely Vdelta1+, gammadelta repertoires, repeated controlled infections appeared to drive clonal selection waves. Vdelta2-negative gammadelta repertoires appeared less diverse and less shared in Malian than Australian children.

The origin of this receptor is a pool of human donors (malaria-infected and uninfected, not separated). The genes are TRDV1 and TRDJ1; D unresolved. Sequenced sample: gamma-delta T cells from blood. The chain's CDR3 is CALGELFPTPGESGKLIF. The CDR3 bases are TGTGCTCTTGGGGAACTTTTCCCCACTCCGGGCGAATCTGGTAAACTCATCTTT.